The 21 T cell receptor beta chains below come from one sample, sequenced in a study of blood T cell repertoires in COVID-19. Assay: immunoSEQ multiplex PCR; the TCRdb copy retains only in-frame clones and omits some. The top ten hold around 7.4% of the sample, which has hundreds of thousands of clones, around nine tenths seen once. Sequenced sample: peripheral blood. Receptors were obtained from a woman in her sixties or seventies with COVID-19, enrolled during active disease.

This sequence joins TRBV5-4 and TRBJ1-2; D not certain. Germline CDR1 reads SGHNT; CDR2 reads YYREEE (reference sequence). Trimming shortened V by 3 bases and J by 7 bases, and 10 bases separated the two germline ends. The CDR3 totals 12 residues. CDR3 sequence reads: CASSSPPGGYTF. The CDR3 DNA follows: TGTGCCAGCAGCTCCCCGCCGGGTGGCTACACCTTC.

The chain couples TRBV5-1 to TRBJ1-2, with D unresolved. The V end lost 5 bases, the J end lost 8 bases, and 16 bases lay between the germline ends. The CDR3 covers 13 residues. Germline V gives CDR1 SGHRS, CDR2 YFSETQ. The CDR3: CASRLEVEGGYTF. CDR3 nucleotide sequence: TGCGCCAGCAGGCTTGAGGTGGAGGGAGGCTACACCTTC.

The rearrangement uses TRBV4-1 and TRBJ2-7; TRBD1 agrees at 7 bases. The length of the CDR3 is 16 residues. Germline loops: CDR1 MGHRA, CDR2 YSYEKL. J was trimmed by 1 base and V by 0 bases; bases with no gene match: 6. The CDR3: CASSQDHGTVSYEQYF. The CDR3 DNA follows: TGCGCCAGCAGCCAAGATCATGGGACAGTGTCCTACGAGCAGTACTTC.

V is TRBV11-2 and J is TRBJ2-7; D gene uncertain. Germline loops: CDR1 SGHAT, CDR2 FQNNGV. The CDR3 consists of 13 residues. With 5 bases removed from V and 4 bases from J, the gap between germline ends came to 12 bases. The CDR3 spells CASSRSLAYEQYF. The DNA of the CDR3 is TGTGCCAGCAGCCGCAGCTTAGCATACGAGCAGTACTTC.

J is TRBJ1-3 and V is TRBV5-1, with no clear D. Germline CDR1 is SGHRS and CDR2 is YFSETQ. V was trimmed by 0 bases and J by 0 bases, leaving 7 bases between them. The CDR3 contains 15 residues. The CDR3 loop is CASSLAAGSGNTIYF. The CDR3 DNA reads TGCGCCAGCAGCTTGGCTGCAGGCTCTGGAAACACCATATATTTT.

The chain combines TRBV29-1 with TRBJ2-1; 13 bases agree with TRBD2. This CDR3 comprises 14 residues. Per germline, CDR1 SQVTM and CDR2 ANQGSEA. V trimming: 3 bases; J trimming: 8 bases; junction bases outside the gene matches: 4. CDR3 nucleotide sequence: TGCAGCGTTGATGGACTAGCGGGGGCGGATGAGCAGTTCTTC. Translation gives CSVDGLAGADEQFF.

The rearrangement joins TRBV9 to TRBJ2-3, with 12 nucleotides matching TRBD2. The CDR3 totals 22 residues. Looked up from germline, CDR1 is SGDLS and CDR2 is YYNGEE. With V trimmed by 1 base and J by 0 bases, 18 bases remained unmatched. The CDR3 coding sequence is TGTGCCAGCAGCGTATCTAGCGGTACCGGGACTAGCGGGCCGAGAAGCACAGATACGCAGTATTTT. Protein product: CASSVSSGTGTSGPRSTDTQYF.

This clone has more than one count but fewer than ten. J is TRBJ1-6 and V is TRBV5-6, with 7 bases lining up with TRBD1. This CDR3 has 17 amino acids. CDR1 is SGHDT, CDR2 YYEEEE, per germline. Losses at the gene ends were 2 bases for V and 8 bases for J; bases not matched to a gene: 13. This chain's CDR3 is CASSLRLTGVDHSPLHF. The CDR3 DNA is TGTGCCAGCAGCTTACGGTTAACAGGGGTTGATCATTCACCCCTCCACTTT.

The chain has TRBV2 and TRBJ2-5; 7 nucleotides line up with TRBD1. The CDR3 is 13 amino acids. Trimming removed 5 bases from V and 2 bases from J; junction bases left unmatched: 2. From germline, CDR1 is SNHLY and CDR2 FYNNEI. CDR3 sequence (DNA): TGTGCCAGCAGTTTGGACAGGCAAGAGACCCAGTACTTC. As protein: CASSLDRQETQYF. The variable domain in full, completed from reference TRBV2 and TRBJ2-5, reads EPEVTQTPSHQVTQMGQEVILRCVPISNHLYFYWYRQILGQKVEFLVSFYNNEISEKSEIFDDQFSVERPDGSNFTLKIRSTKLEDSAMYFCASSLDRQETQYFGPGTRLLVL.

This chain uses TRBV19 with TRBJ1-5, with 8 bases fitting TRBD1. The CDR3 contains 15 residues. CDR1 is LNHDA, CDR2 SQIVND, per germline (reference sequence). J was trimmed by 4 bases and V by 5 bases; bases with no gene match: 7. Here the CDR3 DNA reads TGTGCCAGTAGTCTCTACAGGGGGAATAATCAGCCCCAGCATTTT. Protein sequence: CASSLYRGNNQPQHF.

This clone has just one count. The chain couples TRBV6-5 to TRBJ2-3; maybe TRBD1 (5 bases). The CDR3 runs to 14 residues. Germline V CDR1 and CDR2: MNHEY, SVGAGI. The ends were cut back, 1 base at V and 6 bases at J, with 11 bases in the middle. The CDR3 protein is CASSYLDTSDTQYF. CDR3 nucleotides: TGTGCCAGCAGTTACTTGGACACCTCGGATACGCAGTATTTT.

The V gene is TRBV7-2, the J gene TRBJ1-2; TRBD1 aligns across 9 bases. The CDR3 runs to 16 residues. The germline V gene has CDR1 SGHTA and CDR2 FQGNSA. Germline trimming cut 6 bases from V and 6 bases from J; bases unmatched to any gene: 14. As DNA, the CDR3 is TGTGCCAGCAGGTTTAATCCGACAGGGGGGGACAATGGCTACACCTTC. Translated, it gives CASRFNPTGGDNGYTF.

The chain carries TRBV11-3 and TRBJ2-3; tentative D call: TRBD1 (5 bases). The CDR3 extends over 16 amino acids. Trimming took off 1 base at V and 2 bases at J, with 13 bases between the two ends. Germline V gene sequence: CDR1 SGHNT, CDR2 YENEEA. CDR3 loop: CASSLAVGRNTDTQYF. As DNA, the CDR3 is TGTGCCAGCAGCTTAGCAGTGGGGCGGAACACAGATACGCAGTATTTT.

The V and J genes are TRBV29-1 and TRBJ2-5, with TRBD2 matching over 7 bases. J was trimmed by 2 bases and V by 6 bases; bases with no gene match: 9. The CDR3 runs to 14 residues. Germline V lookup: CDR1 SQVTM, CDR2 ANQGSEA. CDR3 region: CSVRSGTTQETQYF. CDR3 DNA sequence: TGCAGCGTCCGAAGCGGGACTACACAAGAGACCCAGTACTTC.

The rearrangement links TRBV7-2 to TRBJ2-7; perhaps TRBD2 as D (7 bases). The germline V gene encodes CDR1 SGHTA and CDR2 FQGNSA. This CDR3 spans 16 amino acids. V lost 1 base and J lost 3, with 16 bases in between. In DNA form, the CDR3 reads TGTGCCAGCAGCTTAGTTCGGGCGGGGGCGGTCTACGAGCAGTACTTC. Translating gives CASSLVRAGAVYEQYF.

The V call is TRBV5-1, the J call TRBJ1-1; D remains ambiguous. CDR3 size: 15 residues. The germline V and J ends were trimmed by 0 bases and 1 base, with 10 bases remaining between them. Germline assignment: CDR1 SGHRS and CDR2 YFSETQ. The CDR3 nucleotides read TGCGCCAGCAGCTTGGATTTCGCAGGGAACACTGAAGCTTTCTTT. This sequence encodes CASSLDFAGNTEAFF.

This chain connects TRBV7-8 to TRBJ1-3, with a possible D match to TRBD1 (6 bases). The CDR3 sequence is 15 residues long. The germline V gene has CDR1 SGHVS and CDR2 FQNEAQ. Trimming pared 3 bases from V and 4 bases from J, leaving 13 bases between. CDR3 DNA sequence: TGTGCCAGCAGCTTGGACGGGGGGCGCGGAAACACCATATATTTT. Translating gives CASSLDGGRGNTIYF.

The gene calls are TRBV4-2 and TRBJ1-3; the D is unclear. The V and J ends lost 0 bases and 0 bases respectively, with 12 bases between them. This CDR3 spans 17 amino acids. Germline lookup yields CDR1 LGHNA and CDR2 YNFKEQ. The CDR3 sequence: CASSQDSTGYSGNTIYF. The CDR3 coding sequence is TGTGCCAGCAGCCAAGACTCTACGGGGTACTCTGGAAACACCATATATTTT.

This rearrangement joins TRBV7-9 to TRBJ1-4; the match to TRBD1 covers 9 bases. Losses at the gene ends were 6 bases for V and 8 bases for J; bases not matched to a gene: 10. CDR3 length: 15 amino acids. CDR1 SEHNR and CDR2 FQNEAQ come from the germline V gene (reference sequence). In DNA, the CDR3 is TGTGCCAGCAGGGCAAACAGGGGGCGTCGGGAAAAACTGTTTTTT. Translation gives CASRANRGRREKLFF.

The chain uses TRBV10-3 and TRBJ1-5; D is undetermined. This CDR3 is built from 13 residues. Trimming pared 5 bases from V and 2 bases from J, leaving 7 bases between. Germline V lookup: CDR1 ENHRY, CDR2 SYGVKD. CDR3 nucleotides: TGTGCCATCAGTCCGGAGGGCAATCAGCCCCAGCATTTT. As protein: CAISPEGNQPQHF.

The chain joins TRBV5-6 to TRBJ1-6; 8 bases match TRBD1. In germline, CDR1 is SGHDT, CDR2 YYEEEE. The CDR3 contains 15 residues. J lost 6 bases, V lost 1 base, and 3 bases had no gene match. CDR3 nucleotide sequence: TGTGCCAGCAGCTTGCTTACAGGGGGTAATTCACCCCTCCACTTT. It yields the protein CASSLLTGGNSPLHF.